This T cell receptor (beta chain) was documented in a study of early T cells in non-severe SARS-CoV-2 infection. As for the study in general: Sequenced material consisted of bulk RNA (from unsorted whole blood), and chains were unpaired. Study findings and constraints: Matches to VDJdb favored anti-spike CD8 responses and missed private and CD4 specificities.

The CDR3 loop spans 14 amino acids. V gave up 3 bases and J gave up 2 bases, with 10 bases separating them. Germline CDR1 is LGHNA and CDR2 is YNFKEQ. As for this clonotype: Its specificity is unknown.

Unique molecular identifiers were added to individual cDNA molecules. In TCRdb, the 5' RACE reads were re-called with MiXCR into one record per CDR3 protein. The table shows some 96,000 distinct CDR3 sequences, with about 15% occurring only once. This clonotype was obtained from an adult who was a healthcare worker with PCR-confirmed SARS-CoV-2 infection or an uninfected control (not recorded which). The chain recombines TRBV4-2 with TRBJ2-5, with a tentative D call TRBD2 (5 bases). Sequencing was performed on whole blood. For the CDR3, the DNA is TGTGCCAGCAGCCAGGAGGCCCCTCAAGAGACCCAGTACTTC. Translation: CASSQEAPQETQYF.